This T cell receptor (beta chain) emerged from a study of cytomegalovirus exposure and HLA in healthy donors. Study-wide results and caveats: Available immune exposure information was restricted to CMV serostatus only. Among the sequence variants, a highly shared cluster was likely an artifact of sequencing. In vitro confirmation showed a few CMV-associated chains to be CMV antigen specific. Segments of the TCR beta V type were, in most cases, productive about 87% or about 30% of the time in an earlier analysis.

Per the germline V gene, CDR1 is SGHTA and CDR2 is FQGNSA. This CDR3 region has 14 residues. Trimming left V 3 bases short and J 8 bases short, with 11 bases between. The study ran its PCR with 60 Vbeta and 13 Jbeta primers. Here immunoSEQ multiplex PCR was the method, and the copy in TCRdb shows in-frame clones only, minus some. The sample carries 180,000 or so clones, around 82% recorded once. This clone was counted between two and nine times. Its antigen remains unknown. This TCR was recovered from a woman in her twenties or thirties in good health and CMV-seropositive. Material for sequencing was PBMCs. V is TRBV7-2 and J is TRBJ1-6; D remains unclear. CDR3 in DNA: TGTGCCAGCAGCTTTCGGGGTTTTGATTCACCCCTCCACTTT. Translation gives CASSFRGFDSPLHF.